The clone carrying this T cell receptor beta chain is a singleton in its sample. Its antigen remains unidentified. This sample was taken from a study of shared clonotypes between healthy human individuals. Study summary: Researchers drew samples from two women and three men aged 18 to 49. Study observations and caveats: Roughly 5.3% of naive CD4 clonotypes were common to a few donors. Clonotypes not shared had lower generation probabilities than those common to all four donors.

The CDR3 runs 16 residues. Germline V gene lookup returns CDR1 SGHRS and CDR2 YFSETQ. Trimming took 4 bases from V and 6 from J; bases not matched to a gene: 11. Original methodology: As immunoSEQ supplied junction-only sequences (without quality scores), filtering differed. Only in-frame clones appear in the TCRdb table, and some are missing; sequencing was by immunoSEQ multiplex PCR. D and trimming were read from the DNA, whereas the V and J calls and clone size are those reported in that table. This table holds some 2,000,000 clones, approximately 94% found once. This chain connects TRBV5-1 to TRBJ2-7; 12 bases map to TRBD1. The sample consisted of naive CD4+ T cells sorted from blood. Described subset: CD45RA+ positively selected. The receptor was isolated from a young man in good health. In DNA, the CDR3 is TGCGCCAGCAGCGGGGGACAGGGGGCGCCGGCTTTCGAGCAGTACTTC. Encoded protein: CASSGGQGAPAFEQYF. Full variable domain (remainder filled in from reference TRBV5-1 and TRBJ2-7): KAGVTQTPRYLIKTRGQQVTLSCSPISGHRSVSWYQQTPGQGLQFLFEYFSETQRNKGNFPGRFSGRQFSNSRSEMNVSTLELGDSALYLCASSGGQGAPAFEQYFGPGTRLTVT.